The present TCR beta chain was sequenced within a study of T cells in Graves' hyperthyroidism and ophthalmopathy. V was pared by 5 bases and J by 3 bases, with 11 bases between. The CDR3 totals 14 residues. The V gene's germline CDR1 is SGHVS and CDR2 FNYEAQ. Every diagnosis used clinical symptoms, serum thyroxine and TRAb, thyroid ultrasound and orbital computed tomography. TCR beta CDR3 region amplification was performed from RNA transcripts. Using the HTBI primer set, a first-round RT-PCR was run on the TCR CDR3. TCRdb processed the multiplex PCR reads anew with MiXCR; each CDR3 protein has one entry. The data hold 560,000 or so distinct CDR3 sequences, with less than 20% observed a single time.

The source material was blood. This TCR derives from a man aged 35 to 55 with Graves' ophthalmopathy. This chain joins TRBV7-6 and TRBJ1-5; perhaps TRBD1 as D (5 bases). The CDR3 nucleotides read TGTGCCAGCAGCCGGGGGGGTCTCAATCAGCCCCAGCATTTT. Protein product: CASSRGGLNQPQHF.